This TCR beta chain was sequenced in a study of cytomegalovirus exposure and HLA in healthy donors. Study-level results: It was taken for granted in presence/absence analyses that sequencing depth across donors was roughly uniform. Later analysis identified a missense DCLRE1C variant that was linked to TCR beta V- and J-gene trimming. Certain indistinguishable V segments, among them TRBV6-2 and TRBV6-3, were excluded.

As regards this clone: What it binds is unknown.

CDR3 length: 14 amino acids. V lost 1 base, J lost 3 bases, and 7 bases lay in between. CDR1 and CDR2 from the germline V gene are ENHRY and SYGVKD. Primers: 60 Vbeta forward and 13 Jbeta reverse. Study processing details: In a later analysis, 79 million or so unique TCR beta chains included roughly 11 million shared by two or more donors. Profiled with immunoSEQ multiplex PCR; TCRdb holds only in-frame clones, not every one. From that table come the V and J calls and clone size; the DNA was used to work out D and trimming. Of 150,000 to 200,000 clones listed, roughly four fifths are singletons. The chain joins TRBV10-3 to TRBJ1-3; D is uncertain. The sequence derives from a woman in her late teens or twenties in good health and CMV-seronegative. Sequencing was performed on PBMCs. This CDR3 reads CAISELQYGNTIYF. In DNA, the CDR3 is TGTGCCATCAGTGAGTTACAGTATGGAAACACCATATATTTT.